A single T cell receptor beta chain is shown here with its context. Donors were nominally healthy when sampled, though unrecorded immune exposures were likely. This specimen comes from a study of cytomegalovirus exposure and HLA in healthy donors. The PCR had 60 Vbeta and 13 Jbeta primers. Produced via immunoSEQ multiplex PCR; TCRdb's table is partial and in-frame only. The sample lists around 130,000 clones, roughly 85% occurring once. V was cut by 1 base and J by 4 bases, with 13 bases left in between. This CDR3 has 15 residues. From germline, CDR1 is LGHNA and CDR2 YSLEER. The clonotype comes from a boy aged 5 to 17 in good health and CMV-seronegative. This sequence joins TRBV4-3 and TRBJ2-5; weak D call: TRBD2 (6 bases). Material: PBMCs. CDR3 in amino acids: CASSQVAGPLETQYF. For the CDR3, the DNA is TGCGCCAGCAGCCAAGTCGCGGGACCGTTAGAGACCCAGTACTTC.